This T cell receptor beta chain emerged from a study of blood T cell repertoires in COVID-19. Study-level information: COVID-19 samples collected from the United States, Italy and Spain covered acute and convalescent phases. T cells, B-cell-depleted T cells, or PBMCs provided the cDNA or gDNA that served as material.

V shed 2 bases and J shed 2 bases, with 4 bases lying between them. Germline V gene lookup returns CDR1 SQVTM and CDR2 ANQGSEA. This CDR3 is built from 11 residues. Authors' analysis steps: How many nucleated cells were present was estimated from reference gene primer amplification. Profiled with immunoSEQ multiplex PCR; TCRdb holds only in-frame clones, not every one. V, J and clone size derive from that table, while D and trimming were established from the DNA sequence. Of about 94,000 clones listed, 80% to 85% were seen once; the top ten hold around 6.9%. The rearrangement links TRBV29-1 to TRBJ2-7; unclear D gene. The sample comprised peripheral blood. The clonotype was recovered from a man aged 55 to 69 with acute or convalescent COVID-19. The CDR3 nucleotides read TGCAGCGTTGAACTAACCTACGAGCAGTACTTC. This codes for CSVELTYEQYF.